This T cell receptor (beta chain) was observed in a study of T cells expressing NK-cell markers. From germline, CDR1 is MGHRA and CDR2 YSYEKL. This CDR3 contains 17 residues. On this clonotype: The antigen is undetermined.

Notes on the study in general: Dominance of the CD3+CD56-NKG2C+ fraction by these clonotypes also held in several donors.

TCRdb re-called the 5' RACE reads; every CDR3 protein appears as one record, without DNA. The sample has roughly 180,000 distinct CDR3 sequences; the top ten hold 15% to 20%. The sequenced sample was blood T cells: a sorted CD56 or NKG2C T cell subset, CD4+ or CD8+ T cells, or bulk PBMC T cells (not recorded which). The receptor was isolated from a woman between 18 and 70 years old in good health. This chain joins TRBV4-1 and TRBJ2-7. CDR3 protein: CASSQDPTGQGFHEQYF.